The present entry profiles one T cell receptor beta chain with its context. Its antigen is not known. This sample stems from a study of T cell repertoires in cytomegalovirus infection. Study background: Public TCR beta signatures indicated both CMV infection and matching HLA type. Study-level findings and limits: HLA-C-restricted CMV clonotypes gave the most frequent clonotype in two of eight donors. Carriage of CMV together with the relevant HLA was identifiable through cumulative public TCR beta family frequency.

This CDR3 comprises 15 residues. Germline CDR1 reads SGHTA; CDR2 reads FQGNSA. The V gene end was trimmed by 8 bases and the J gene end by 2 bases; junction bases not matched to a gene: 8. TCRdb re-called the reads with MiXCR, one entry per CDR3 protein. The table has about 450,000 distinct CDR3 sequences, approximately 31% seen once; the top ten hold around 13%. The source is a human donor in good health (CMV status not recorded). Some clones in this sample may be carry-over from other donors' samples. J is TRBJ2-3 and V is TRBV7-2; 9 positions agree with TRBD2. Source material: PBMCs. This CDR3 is CASGGGGGTTDTQYF. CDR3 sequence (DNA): TGTGCCAGCGGCGGGGGGGGGGGGACCACAGATACGCAGTATTTT. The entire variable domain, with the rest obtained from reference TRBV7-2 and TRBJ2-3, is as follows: GAGVSQSPSNKVTEKGKDVELRCDPISGHTALYWYRQSLGQGLEFLIYFQGNSAPDKSGLPSDRFSAERTGGSVSTLTIQRTQQEDSAVYLCASGGGGGTTDTQYFGPGTRLTVL.